These 18 T cell receptor beta chains originate from one sample sequenced in a study of blood T cell repertoires in COVID-19 (TCRdb year 2020). Library generation was performed with the immunoSEQ multiplex PCR assay. The source is immuneACCESS, and TCRdb retained only in-frame sequences with V and J called. Part of the clones is not carried over; for the studies checked, unresolved V genes explain less than half of this, and the remainder is unexplained. The table for this sample lists fewer than 110,000 clones; about three quarters of them were counted only once. The ten largest clones represent 4.3% of the sample. The sample was peripheral blood. These receptor sequences come from a man aged 70 or older with acute or convalescent COVID-19.

A single count supports this clone. This chain links TRBV7-2 with TRBJ2-5; 7 nucleotides match TRBD2. This CDR3 is built from 14 residues. Germline V CDR1 and CDR2: SGHTA, FQGNSA. With V trimmed by 5 bases and J by 14 bases, 17 bases remained unmatched. The CDR3, as DNA: TGTGCCAGCAGCCCAGACTTCCTAGCGGCAACTCCTTACTTC. Amino acid sequence: CASSPDFLAATPYF. Looking up the rest from reference TRBV7-2 and TRBJ2-5 gives the full variable domain: GAGVSQSPSNKVTEKGKDVELRCDPISGHTALYWYRQSLGQGLEFLIYFQGNSAPDKSGLPSDRFSAERTGGSVSTLTIQRTQQEDSAVYLCASSPDFLAATPYFGPGTRLLVL.

To note about this clone: A far larger clone is off by one base, so a read error is likely. The chain combines TRBV6-6 with TRBJ1-1; D is uncertain. Germline lookup yields CDR1 MNHNY and CDR2 SVGAGI (reference sequence). This CDR3 has 14 amino acids. The CDR3 coding sequence is TGTGCCAGCAGATACTATCCAGTAAACACTGAAGCTTTCTTT. Translating it yields CASRYYPVNTEAFF.

The rearrangement links TRBV5-8 to TRBJ1-2; D is unresolved. This CDR3 region has 12 residues. Trimming stripped 4 bases from V and 8 bases from J, with 12 bases between. The germline gives CDR1 SGHTS, CDR2 YDEGEE. This CDR3 reads CASSPPTRGYTF. The CDR3 nucleotides are TGTGCCAGCAGCCCCCCCACCAGGGGCTACACCTTC.

The gene calls are TRBV11-2 and TRBJ1-2, with a tentative D call TRBD1 (5 bases). Germline V gene sequence: CDR1 SGHAT, CDR2 FQNNGV. The germline V and J ends were trimmed by 0 bases and 4 bases, with 15 bases remaining between them. CDR3 length: 16 residues. Here the CDR3 reads CASSLDLRGSSYGYTF. DNA of the CDR3: TGTGCCAGCAGCTTAGACCTTCGGGGGTCTTCCTATGGCTACACCTTC.

The V and J genes are TRBV5-5 and TRBJ1-5; D ambiguous. Between the trimmed V and J ends, which lost 0 bases and 7 bases, there was a span of 8 bases. The CDR3 covers 13 residues. Germline values: CDR1 SGHKS, CDR2 YYEKEE (reference sequence). In DNA form, the CDR3 reads TGTGCCAGCAGCTTGGCAGACATCCAGCCCCAGCATTTT. Amino acid sequence: CASSLADIQPQHF.

J is TRBJ2-1 and V is TRBV29-1; TRBD1 agrees at 10 bases. Germline CDR1 is SQVTM and CDR2 is ANQGSEA. This CDR3 has 14 amino acids. V shed 3 bases and J 6 bases; nucleotides not matched to a gene: 5. DNA for the CDR3: TGCAGCGTTGAGGGACAGGGGACTGTCAATGAGCAGTTCTTC. This encodes CSVEGQGTVNEQFF.

Remarks on this clone: The junction shows a germline mismatch at one end, possibly a read error. The chain uses TRBV7-7 and TRBJ2-3, with 7 nucleotides matching TRBD2. Germline V gives CDR1 SSHAT, CDR2 FNYEAQ (reference sequence). This CDR3 spans 17 amino acids. CDR3 coding DNA: TGTGCTAGCAGCTTAGCCCTAGCGGCGCCTAGCACAGATACGCAGTATTTT. Translated, it gives CASSLALAAPSTDTQYF.

V is TRBV6-1 and J is TRBJ1-6; D is unclear. The CDR3 length is 14 residues. Trimming left V 2 bases short and J 4 bases short, with 6 bases between. Germline V lookup: CDR1 MNHNS, CDR2 SASEGT. CDR3 DNA sequence: TGTGCCAGCAGTGAACGGAGTTATAATTCACCCCTCCACTTT. This encodes CASSERSYNSPLHF.

The V call is TRBV2, the J call TRBJ2-7; tentative D call: TRBD1 (6 bases). In germline, CDR1 is SNHLY, CDR2 FYNNEI. The CDR3 has 12 amino acids. The V gene lost 3 bases and the J gene lost 7 bases, with 10 bases spanning the gap. The CDR3 region is CASSDQGWEQYF. Here the CDR3 DNA reads TGTGCCAGCAGTGACCAGGGGTGGGAGCAGTACTTC.

V usage is TRBV21-1 and J usage is TRBJ2-3; the tabulated D call, TRBD2, remains unverified against the DNA. TRBV21-1 is a pseudogene locus. The CDR3 runs 16 residues. CDR3 protein: CASSKGSGGATDTQYF. CDR3 nucleotides: TGTGCCAGCAGCAAGGGTAGCGGGGGGGCGACAGATACGCAGTATTTT.

V usage is TRBV6-1 and J usage is TRBJ1-1; D is unclear. The V end lost 3 bases, the J end lost 1 base, and 9 bases lay between the germline ends. This CDR3 is built from 14 residues. In germline, CDR1 is MNHNS, CDR2 SASEGT. The CDR3: CASSEATGNTEAFF. The CDR3 DNA is TGTGCCAGCAGTGAGGCGACGGGGAACACTGAAGCTTTCTTT.

The gene calls are TRBV7-2 and TRBJ2-7; 9 positions match TRBD1. In germline, CDR1 is SGHTA, CDR2 FQGNSA. Losses at the gene ends were 4 bases for V and 2 bases for J; bases not matched to a gene: 6. This CDR3 contains 15 residues. Here the CDR3 DNA reads TGTGCCAGCAGCTCGGGACAGGGAAACCCCTACGAGCAGTACTTC. Protein product: CASSSGQGNPYEQYF. The full variable domain, its missing parts supplied by reference TRBV7-2 and TRBJ2-7, is GAGVSQSPSNKVTEKGKDVELRCDPISGHTALYWYRQSLGQGLEFLIYFQGNSAPDKSGLPSDRFSAERTGGSVSTLTIQRTQQEDSAVYLCASSSGQGNPYEQYFGPGTRLTVT.

V is TRBV19 and J is TRBJ1-4; the D is unclear. CDR3 length equals 15 residues. Trimming removed 5 bases from V and 7 bases from J, with 17 bases in between. CDR1 LNHDA and CDR2 SQIVND come from the germline V gene (reference sequence). CDR3 nucleotide sequence: TGTGCCAGTAGTTTCGGGGATCTCATGACTGAAAAACTGTTTTTT. The encoded protein is CASSFGDLMTEKLFF.

The gene calls are TRBV19 and TRBJ1-3; D is unresolved. The V end was cut by 5 bases, the J end by 3 bases, with 14 bases between. This CDR3 has 15 residues. Germline values: CDR1 LNHDA, CDR2 SQIVND (reference sequence). Here the CDR3 reads CASSSSGGLGNTIYF. The CDR3 coding sequence is TGTGCCAGTAGTTCTTCTGGTGGGCTTGGAAACACCATATATTTT.

This clone appeared a single time. The chain combines TRBV16 with TRBJ2-1; 13 nucleotides line up with TRBD2. Per the germline V gene, CDR1 is KGHSY and CDR2 is FQNENV. Unmatched junction bases numbered 11, after V lost 5 bases and J lost 4 bases. CDR3 length: 18 residues. The CDR3 sequence is CASSSRLAGGLLYNEQFF. CDR3 nucleotides: TGTGCCAGCAGCTCAAGACTAGCGGGGGGCCTGTTGTACAATGAGCAGTTCTTC.

This chain links TRBV27 with TRBJ2-7, with a tentative D call TRBD2 (6 bases). Germline loops: CDR1 MNHEY, CDR2 SMNVEV (reference sequence). The CDR3 has 14 residues. Trimming took 0 bases from V and 3 from J, leaving 9 bases between them. In DNA form, the CDR3 reads TGTGCCAGCAGTTTATCTACCGGGGGCTACGAGCAGTACTTC. It codes for CASSLSTGGYEQYF.

V usage is TRBV6-5 and J usage is TRBJ2-7, with 8 nucleotides matching TRBD1. Losses at the gene ends were 7 bases for V and 1 base for J; bases not matched to a gene: 6. Looked up from germline, CDR1 is MNHEY and CDR2 is SVGAGI. The CDR3 loop spans 14 amino acids. The CDR3 coding sequence is TGTGCCAGCATGTCAGGGACAGGTTCCTACGAGCAGTACTTC. As protein: CASMSGTGSYEQYF.

The CDR3, as DNA: TGTGCCAGCAGTTACTCGATCGGGGAAGCGCATGAGCAGTTCTTC. It is translated as CASSYSIGEAHEQFF. The gene calls are TRBV6-2 or TRBV6-3 and TRBJ2-1; maybe TRBD2 (5 bases). The CDR3 length is 15 residues. The V end lost 0 bases, the J end lost 8 bases, and 14 bases lay between the germline ends. CDR1 and CDR2 from the germline V gene are MNHEY and SVGEGT.